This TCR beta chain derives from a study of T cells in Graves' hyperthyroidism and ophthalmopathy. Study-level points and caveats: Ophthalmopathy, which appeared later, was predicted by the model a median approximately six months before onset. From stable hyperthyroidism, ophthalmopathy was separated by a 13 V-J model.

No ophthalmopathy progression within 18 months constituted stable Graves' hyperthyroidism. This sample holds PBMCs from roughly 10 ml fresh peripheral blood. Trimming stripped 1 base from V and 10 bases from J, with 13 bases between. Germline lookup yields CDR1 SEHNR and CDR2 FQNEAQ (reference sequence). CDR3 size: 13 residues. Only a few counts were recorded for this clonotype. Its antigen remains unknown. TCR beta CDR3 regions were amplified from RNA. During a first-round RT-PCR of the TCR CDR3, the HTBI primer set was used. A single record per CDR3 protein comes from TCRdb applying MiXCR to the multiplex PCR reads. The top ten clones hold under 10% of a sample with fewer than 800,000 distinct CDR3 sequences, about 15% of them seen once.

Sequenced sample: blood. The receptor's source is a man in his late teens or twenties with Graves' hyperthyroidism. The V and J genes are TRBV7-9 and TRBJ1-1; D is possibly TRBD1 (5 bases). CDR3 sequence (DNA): TGTGCCAGCAGCTTAGGGGAGGACACGCTAGCTTTCTTT. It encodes CASSLGEDTLAFF.